This TCR beta chain was captured in a study of blood T cells in healthy people across ages. Study observations and caveats: Naive CD4+ cell counts and diversity both ran higher in long-lived than in aged donors.

A single count supports this clonotype. Antigen specificity is unknown. A sample-barcoded 5' primer and a J-beta primer mix were used in a second PCR of about 7 to 11 cycles. A template-switch adaptor that had 12 random nucleotides put a tag on each cDNA molecule. TCRdb used MiXCR to reprocess the 5' RACE reads, holding one entry per CDR3 protein. This table holds about 1.1 million distinct CDR3 sequences, 30% to 40% found once. This CDR3 is built from 15 residues. Germline values: CDR1 MRHNA, CDR2 SNTAGT. The V end was cut by 1 base, the J end by 11 bases, with 20 bases between. The TCR originated in a man aged 18 to 30 in good health. The chain recombines TRBV6-4 with TRBJ2-5; D is unresolved. The sequenced sample consisted of blood. The chain's CDR3 is CASSDLSVGYNEQYF. The CDR3 DNA reads as TGTGCCAGCAGTGACTTGTCAGTGGGTTACAATGAGCAGTACTTC.